These 27 T cell receptor beta chains were sequenced from one sample in a study of control samples from healthy donors and cancer patients. Here immunoSEQ multiplex PCR was the method, and the copy in TCRdb shows in-frame clones only, minus some. The sample includes 90,000 to 100,000 clones, 79% seen only once; the top ten take roughly a tenth. Specimen: blood. These receptors were taken from a woman younger than 45 in good health.

V and J are TRBV30 and TRBJ2-2; D remains ambiguous. Looked up from germline, CDR1 is GTSNPN and CDR2 is SVGIG (reference sequence). The CDR3 is made up of 15 amino acids. V was cut by 4 bases and J by 1 base, with 13 bases left in between. CDR3 in DNA: TGTGCCTGGACGAGACTCCAGCGGAACACCGGGGAGCTGTTTTTT. Amino acid sequence: CAWTRLQRNTGELFF. Using reference TRBV30 and TRBJ2-2 for the parts outside the CDR3, the full variable domain is SQTIHQWPATLVQPVGSPLSLECTVEGTSNPNLYWYRQAAGRGLQLLFYSVGIGQISSEVPQNLSASRPQDRQFILSSKKLLLSDSGFYLCAWTRLQRNTGELFFGEGSRLTVL.

This chain uses TRBV19 with TRBJ2-5; D unclear. CDR1 LNHDA and CDR2 SQIVND come from the germline V gene (reference sequence). Trimming cost V 1 base and J 5 bases, with 14 bases left between them. The CDR3 loop spans 15 amino acids. The CDR3 DNA reads TGTGCCAGTAGTATAGGGATAGGAGAAGGGGAGACCCAGTACTTC. It is translated as CASSIGIGEGETQYF.

The table lists this clone with a few counts. This chain links TRBV11-2 with TRBJ2-1, with a weak D call TRBD1 (6 bases). Germline V gene data show CDR1 as SGHAT and CDR2 as FQNNGV. V gave up 5 bases and J gave up 1 base, with 15 bases separating them. The CDR3 loop spans 16 amino acids. CDR3 region: CASSRTRDISYNEQFF. The CDR3 DNA sequence: TGTGCCAGCAGCCGAACCCGGGACATTTCCTACAATGAGCAGTTCTTC.

This clone was recorded only once. The V and J genes are TRBV29-1 and TRBJ1-1, with 8 bases aligning to TRBD1. The CDR3 loop spans 14 amino acids. Germline lookup yields CDR1 SQVTM and CDR2 ANQGSEA. The J segment lost 5 bases and the V segment lost 5 bases, leaving 10 bases of the junction unmatched. In nucleotides, the CDR3 is TGCAGCGTTCCAGCAGGGGGCGCGCGGACTGAAGCTTTCTTT. Amino acid sequence: CSVPAGGARTEAFF.

The chain couples TRBV21-1 to TRBJ2-2. TRBV21-1 is annotated as a pseudogene. The CDR3 has 12 residues. CDR3 bases: TGTGCCAGCAGCAGGGGCACCGGGGAGCTGTTTTTT. This sequence encodes CASSRGTGELFF.

The CDR3 DNA reads as TGTGCCAGCAGCCCCGGAACTGGGTACAATGAGCAGTTCTTC. Translating gives CASSPGTGYNEQFF. The chain combines TRBV7-9 with TRBJ2-1; D unclear. Germline CDR1 is SEHNR and CDR2 is FQNEAQ (reference sequence). The CDR3 is made up of 14 amino acids. Trimming pared 5 bases from V and 4 bases from J, leaving 12 bases between.

V and J are TRBV11-2 and TRBJ1-6; D unclear. Trimming stripped 2 bases from V and 9 bases from J, with 17 bases between. The CDR3 runs to 16 residues. Germline lookup yields CDR1 SGHAT and CDR2 FQNNGV. CDR3 sequence: CASSLSVTGGGSPLHF. CDR3 nucleotide sequence: TGTGCCAGCAGCTTATCCGTAACCGGCGGTGGTTCACCCCTCCACTTT.

The chain uses TRBV19 and TRBJ2-3; D is unclear. The CDR3 has 13 residues. Trimming removed 3 bases at V and 2 bases at J, with 6 bases between. Germline CDR1 LNHDA, CDR2 SQIVND (reference sequence). The CDR3 DNA is TGTGCCAGTAGTATTTCGGTCACAGATACGCAGTATTTT. Translated, it gives CASSISVTDTQYF.

V is TRBV20-1 and J is TRBJ2-5; 7 bases line up with TRBD2. Germline values: CDR1 DFQATT, CDR2 SNEGSKA (reference sequence). V trimming: 3 bases; J trimming: 5 bases; junction bases outside the gene matches: 6. The CDR3 length is 13 residues. CDR3 DNA: TGCAGTGCTAGTCCTGCGGGGGACGAGACCCAGTACTTC. Amino acids: CSASPAGDETQYF.

V usage is TRBV2 and J usage is TRBJ2-2; TRBD1 aligns across 7 bases. Germline V gene lookup returns CDR1 SNHLY and CDR2 FYNNEI. This CDR3 has 14 residues. The V and J ends lost 6 bases and 0 bases, in that order; junction bases with no gene match: 1. The CDR3 DNA reads as TGTGCCAGCAGGACAGGGACGAACACCGGGGAGCTGTTTTTT. Translation gives CASRTGTNTGELFF.

This rearrangement joins TRBV7-9 to TRBJ1-3; D is unresolved. Germline V gene sequence: CDR1 SEHNR, CDR2 FQNEAQ (reference sequence). CDR3 size: 12 residues. Trimming took 1 base from V and 3 from J, leaving 1 base between them. In nucleotides, the CDR3 is TGTGCCAGCAGCTTAGTTGGAAACACCATATATTTT. This codes for CASSLVGNTIYF.

The J gene is TRBJ1-3, the V gene TRBV21-1; TRBD1 is the table's D call, not checked against the DNA. TRBV21-1 is a known pseudogene. This CDR3 has 18 residues. The CDR3 spells CASSSPGQGTAPGNTIYF. The CDR3, as DNA: TGTGCCAGCAGCTCCCCGGGACAGGGTACGGCCCCTGGAAACACCATATATTTT.

The chain combines TRBV19 with TRBJ1-5; TRBD1 might be the D (6 bases). CDR1 LNHDA and CDR2 SQIVND come from the germline V gene (reference sequence). This CDR3 is built from 14 residues. Trimming removed 7 bases at V and 3 bases at J, with 13 bases between. The CDR3 DNA is TGTGCCAGTAACTTACTGGGACACAATCAGCCCCAGCATTTT. Residues: CASNLLGHNQPQHF.

The rearrangement uses TRBV7-6 and TRBJ2-1, with unresolved D. Per germline, CDR1 SGHVS and CDR2 FNYEAQ. Trimming cost V 1 base and J 10 bases, with 11 bases left between them. CDR3 size: 13 residues. The CDR3 region is CASSLVPRSEQFF. The CDR3, as DNA: TGTGCCAGCAGCTTAGTACCCAGGTCCGAGCAGTTCTTC.

The chain uses TRBV3-1 (or the pseudogene TRBV3-2) and TRBJ2-3; 10 bases fit TRBD1. Trimming removed 1 base from V and 11 bases from J; junction bases left unmatched: 3. Germline CDR1 reads LGHDT; CDR2 reads YNNKEL (reference sequence). This CDR3 has 13 residues. The CDR3 here is CASSQARTGGQYF. The CDR3 DNA follows: TGTGCCAGCAGCCAAGCAAGGACAGGGGGGCAGTATTTT.

This chain links TRBV6-5 with TRBJ2-2; 7 bases line up with TRBD1. The CDR3 extends over 15 amino acids. Trimming took 2 bases from V and 2 from J; bases not matched to a gene: 2. Looked up from germline, CDR1 is MNHEY and CDR2 is SVGAGI. As DNA, the CDR3 is TGTGCCAGCAGTTACAGGGGGCGAAACACCGGGGAGCTGTTTTTT. Protein: CASSYRGRNTGELFF.

V gene TRBV30 combines with J gene TRBJ1-2; no definite D call. The CDR3 is 12 residues long. Germline-derived CDR1 and CDR2 are GTSNPN and SVGIG (reference sequence). Trimming took off 0 bases at V and 5 bases at J, with 7 bases between the two ends. The CDR3 protein is CAWSVNGYGYTF. In DNA, the CDR3 is TGTGCCTGGAGTGTGAATGGTTATGGCTACACCTTC.

The chain carries TRBV7-6 and TRBJ2-2; D gene uncertain. Germline loops: CDR1 SGHVS, CDR2 FNYEAQ. The ends were cut back, 3 bases at V and 4 bases at J, with 9 bases in the middle. The CDR3 consists of 14 residues. The CDR3 region is CASSLQPGTGELFF. Here the CDR3 DNA reads TGTGCCAGCAGCTTGCAGCCGGGCACCGGGGAGCTGTTTTTT.

Here the CDR3 reads CASSPRAGGTGNTIYF. The CDR3, as DNA: TGTGCCAGTAGTCCCCGGGCGGGAGGAACTGGAAACACCATATATTTT. This chain uses TRBV19 with TRBJ1-3; no firm D call. Per germline, CDR1 LNHDA and CDR2 SQIVND (reference sequence). This CDR3 region has 16 residues. V dropped 5 bases and J dropped 2 bases, with 16 bases sitting between them. The whole variable domain, remainder taken from reference TRBV19 and TRBJ1-3, is DGGITQSPKYLFRKEGQNVTLSCEQNLNHDAMYWYRQDPGQGLRLIYYSQIVNDFQKGDIAEGYSVSREKKESFPLTVTSAQKNPTAFYLCASSPRAGGTGNTIYFGEGSWLTVV.

This clone was observed a handful of times. The chain recombines TRBV9 with TRBJ2-2; D call uncertain. Per germline, CDR1 SGDLS and CDR2 YYNGEE. With 2 bases removed from V and 4 bases from J, the gap between germline ends came to 9 bases. The CDR3 consists of 14 residues. This chain's CDR3 is CASSVGQSTGELFF. The CDR3 DNA sequence: TGTGCCAGCAGCGTGGGCCAGAGCACCGGGGAGCTGTTTTTT.

The rearrangement uses TRBV19 and TRBJ1-1; D not resolved. Germline V lookup: CDR1 LNHDA, CDR2 SQIVND (reference sequence). The CDR3 is 14 amino acids. V lost 5 bases and J 1 base, leaving 11 bases between the germline ends. CDR3 nucleotide sequence: TGTGCCAGTAGTGAGGACGGTCGGAACACTGAAGCTTTCTTT. Encoded protein: CASSEDGRNTEAFF.

The chain employs TRBV12-5 and TRBJ2-5; 11 nucleotides agree with TRBD2. V lost 4 bases and J lost 1; bases outside the gene matches: 2. The germline V gene encodes CDR1 LGHNT and CDR2 FRNRAP. The CDR3 totals 15 residues. DNA of the CDR3: TGTGCTAGTGGTTACGGACTAGCGGGCCAAGAGACCCAGTACTTC. Its protein is CASGYGLAGQETQYF.

The genes are TRBV9 and TRBJ1-2, with TRBD1 identical over 8 bases. This CDR3 region has 13 residues. The germline V gene has CDR1 SGDLS and CDR2 YYNGEE. The J segment lost 6 bases and the V segment lost 3 bases, leaving 4 bases of the junction unmatched. The CDR3 loop reads CASSAGTGNGYTF. The CDR3, as DNA: TGTGCCAGCAGCGCGGGGACAGGCAATGGCTACACCTTC.

The V and J genes are TRBV9 and TRBJ2-5; D possibly corresponds to TRBD1 (6 bases). CDR3 length: 13 residues. The germline V and J ends were trimmed by 2 bases and 5 bases, with 10 bases remaining between them. Germline loops: CDR1 SGDLS, CDR2 YYNGEE. In DNA form, the CDR3 reads TGTGCCAGCAGCGTCAGGGGCGGGGAGACCCAGTACTTC. Its protein product is CASSVRGGETQYF.

The DNA for the CDR3 is TGTGCCAGCAGCGTAGGACCCAGGGGGGATTCACCCCTCCACTTT. This sequence encodes CASSVGPRGDSPLHF. V and J are TRBV9 and TRBJ1-6; TRBD1 agrees at 7 bases. V lost 0 bases and J lost 8; bases outside the gene matches: 5. The CDR3 has 15 amino acids. CDR1 SGDLS and CDR2 YYNGEE come from the germline V gene.

V usage is TRBV5-8 and J usage is TRBJ2-2; D possibly corresponds to TRBD1 (5 bases). CDR1 and CDR2 from the germline V gene are SGHTS and YDEGEE. V was pared by 0 bases and J by 7 bases, with 13 bases between. The CDR3 is 15 amino acids. The CDR3 spells CASSLVKGSGGELFF. CDR3 bases: TGTGCCAGCAGCTTGGTGAAGGGGTCTGGCGGGGAGCTGTTTTTT. Full variable domain (rest looked up from reference TRBV5-8 and TRBJ2-2): EAGVTQSPTHLIKTRGQQATLRCSPISGHTSVYWYQQALGLGLQFLLWYDEGEERNRGNFPPRFSGRQFPNYSSELNVNALELEDSALYLCASSLVKGSGGELFFGEGSRLTVL.

The chain couples TRBV11-3 to TRBJ2-2, with D possibly TRBD1 on 6 matching bases. V lost 3 bases and J lost 0, with 8 bases in between. The CDR3 covers 15 residues. The V gene's germline CDR1 is SGHNT and CDR2 YENEEA. CDR3 sequence (DNA): TGTGCCAGCAGCTTGCGGACAGCGAACACCGGGGAGCTGTTTTTT. The encoded protein is CASSLRTANTGELFF.